The next 10 T cell receptor beta chains were all read from a single sample in a study of cytotoxic CD8 clonotypes in ibrutinib-treated CLL. Repertoires were generated with immunoSEQ multiplex PCR, while TCRdb's copy carries only in-frame clones and drops some. The sample has more than 300,000 clones, around four fifths seen once. The sequencing used PBMCs, collected before ibrutinib treatment. These receptors came from a human donor with chronic lymphocytic leukemia.

J is TRBJ1-2 and V is TRBV15, with 8 nucleotides matching TRBD1. Germline V gene sequence: CDR1 LNHNV, CDR2 YYDKDF (reference sequence). The V gene end was trimmed by 0 bases and the J gene end by 10 bases; junction bases not matched to a gene: 4. The CDR3 loop spans 13 amino acids. As DNA, the CDR3 is TGTGCCACCAGCAGAGAGGGACAGGTGATCTACACCTTC. This translates into CATSREGQVIYTF.

The V gene is TRBV27, the J gene TRBJ2-3; TRBD2 aligns across 7 bases. CDR3 length: 14 residues. V dropped 3 bases and J dropped 5; count of bases not matched to a gene: 5. CDR1 MNHEY and CDR2 SMNVEV come from the germline V gene (reference sequence). In nucleotides, the CDR3 is TGTGCCAGCAGTTTTGGGGGGAGGGGAGATACGCAGTATTTT. This gives the protein CASSFGGRGDTQYF.

This chain uses TRBV9 with TRBJ1-1; D gene unclear. The CDR3 runs 17 residues. V lost 3 bases to trimming and J lost 0 bases, with 18 bases between them. Germline V gene sequence: CDR1 SGDLS, CDR2 YYNGEE. CDR3 residues: CASSAGVRVTMNTEAFF. CDR3 in DNA: TGTGCCAGCAGCGCCGGGGTGAGGGTCACCATGAACACTGAAGCTTTCTTT.

V gene TRBV25-1 combines with J gene TRBJ2-7, with D maybe TRBD1 (5 bases). The CDR3 runs to 14 residues. CDR1 is MGHDK and CDR2 is SYGVNS in the germline V gene. Trimming took off 1 base at V and 4 bases at J, with 11 bases between the two ends. The CDR3 DNA reads TGTGCCAGCAGTGAATCTGGGGCCAGGTACGAGCAGTACTTC. Its protein product is CASSESGARYEQYF.

In its sample, this clone was seen once. This rearrangement joins TRBV4-1 to TRBJ2-3; TRBD2 agrees at 7 bases. Germline CDR1 reads MGHRA; CDR2 reads YSYEKL. The ends lost 0 bases at V and 5 bases at J; junction bases unmatched: 14. The CDR3 covers 18 residues. The CDR3, as DNA: TGCGCCAGCAGCCAAGATGCGCAACTAGCGTATAGAAGAGATACGCAGTATTTT. Residues: CASSQDAQLAYRRDTQYF.

The chain has TRBV6-1 and TRBJ2-7; TRBD2 matches at 8 bases. The V gene end was trimmed by 8 bases and the J gene end by 1 base; junction bases not matched to a gene: 7. The CDR3 length is 14 residues. Germline loops: CDR1 MNHNS, CDR2 SASEGT. The CDR3 nucleotides read TGTGCCAGCCATGTAGCGGGGATTTCCTACGAGCAGTACTTC. Residues: CASHVAGISYEQYF.

CDR3 residues: CAWRAPGQTDTQYF. CDR3 nucleotide sequence: TGTGCCTGGAGGGCCCCCGGACAGACAGATACGCAGTATTTT. The chain is built from TRBV30 and TRBJ2-3; TRBD1 might be the D (6 bases). Germline assignment: CDR1 GTSNPN and CDR2 SVGIG (reference sequence). CDR3 length: 14 residues. V was trimmed by 3 bases and J by 3 bases, leaving 13 bases between them.

This clone was recorded only once. CDR3: CASSIPGPRRNEKLFF. Here the CDR3 DNA reads TGTGCCAGTAGTATACCGGGCCCGAGAAGGAATGAAAAACTGTTTTTT. The chain employs TRBV19 and TRBJ1-4; no clear D gene. The germline V gene has CDR1 LNHDA and CDR2 SQIVND (reference sequence). Deletions cut 2 bases from V and 5 bases from J, with 15 bases between. This CDR3 contains 16 residues.

This chain joins TRBV4-3 and TRBJ2-3; TRBD1 matches at 8 bases. Germline V lookup: CDR1 LGHNA, CDR2 YSLEER. This CDR3 has 16 amino acids. The V segment lost 0 bases and the J segment 5 bases; nucleotides outside the gene matches: 7. The CDR3 DNA reads TGCGCCAGCAGCCAAGACGTCAGGGGGCTGGGAGATACGCAGTATTTT. Translated: CASSQDVRGLGDTQYF.

The CDR3 DNA reads as TGTGCCAGCAGCCCCCGGACAGTTTACAATGAGCAGTTCTTC. Its translation is CASSPRTVYNEQFF. The chain is built from TRBV27 and TRBJ2-1; possible D gene TRBD1, 6 bases. The CDR3 is 14 residues long. Germline V gene sequence: CDR1 MNHEY, CDR2 SMNVEV (reference sequence). V was pared by 6 bases and J by 4 bases, with 13 bases between.